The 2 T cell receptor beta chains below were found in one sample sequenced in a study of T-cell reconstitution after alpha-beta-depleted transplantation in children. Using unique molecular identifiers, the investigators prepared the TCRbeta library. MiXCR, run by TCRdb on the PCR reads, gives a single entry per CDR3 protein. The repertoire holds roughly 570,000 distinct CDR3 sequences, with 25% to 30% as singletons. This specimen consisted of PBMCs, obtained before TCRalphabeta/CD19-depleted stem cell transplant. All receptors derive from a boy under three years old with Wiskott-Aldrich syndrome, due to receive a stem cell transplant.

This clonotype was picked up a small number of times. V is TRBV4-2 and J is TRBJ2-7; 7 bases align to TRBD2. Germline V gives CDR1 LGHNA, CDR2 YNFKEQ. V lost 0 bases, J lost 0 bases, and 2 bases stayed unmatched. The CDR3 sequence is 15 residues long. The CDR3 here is CASSQDQRDSYEQYF. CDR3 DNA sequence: TGTGCCAGCAGCCAAGATCAGCGGGACTCCTACGAGCAGTACTTC.

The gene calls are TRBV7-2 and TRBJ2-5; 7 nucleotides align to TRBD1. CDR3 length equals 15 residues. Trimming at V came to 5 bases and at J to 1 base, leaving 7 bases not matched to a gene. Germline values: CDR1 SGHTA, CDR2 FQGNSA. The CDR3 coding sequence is TGTGCCAGCAGCCGGGACAGCCGCCCCCAAGAGACCCAGTACTTC. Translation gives CASSRDSRPQETQYF.